The 25 T cell receptor beta chains below come from one sample, sequenced in a study of T cell responses to AZD1222 COVID-19 vaccine. Only in-frame clones appear in the TCRdb table, and some are missing; sequencing was by immunoSEQ multiplex PCR. The sample shows 130,000 to 150,000 clones, 70% to 90% of them seen only once. Sequencing used peripheral blood, obtained on day 0 of AZD1222 vaccination. All receptors derive from an adult in good health.

The J gene is TRBJ1-5, the V gene TRBV15; possibly TRBD1 for D (5 bases). The germline CDR1 and CDR2 sequences are LNHNV and YYDKDF (reference sequence). This CDR3 is built from 15 residues. V gave up 0 bases and J gave up 6 bases, with 12 bases separating them. The CDR3 loop reads CATSRDFGAVQPQHF. The CDR3 nucleotides are TGTGCCACCAGCAGAGATTTTGGGGCCGTTCAGCCCCAGCATTTT. Filled out from reference TRBV15 and TRBJ1-5, the complete variable domain reads DAMVIQNPRYQVTQFGKPVTLSCSQTLNHNVMYWYQQKSSQAPKLLFHYYDKDFNNEADTPDNFQSRRPNTSFCFLDIRSPGLGDTAMYLCATSRDFGAVQPQHFGDGTRLSIL.

V is TRBV2 and J is TRBJ2-1; D call uncertain. Germline assignment: CDR1 SNHLY and CDR2 FYNNEI. The CDR3 is 9 residues long. The germline V and J ends were trimmed by 2 bases and 15 bases, with 5 bases remaining between them. CDR3 loop: CASSELTFF. The DNA for the CDR3 is TGTGCCAGCAGTGAATTGACGTTCTTC.

CDR3 region: CASSGGQGTPGNTIYF. CDR3 nucleotides: TGTGCCAGCAGCGGGGGACAGGGGACGCCTGGAAACACCATATATTTT. The chain has TRBV9 and TRBJ1-3; 10 bases fit TRBD1. Per the germline V gene, CDR1 is SGDLS and CDR2 is YYNGEE. V was pared by 3 bases and J by 2 bases, with 5 bases of the junction left unmatched. CDR3 length equals 16 residues.

This sequence joins TRBV6-6 and TRBJ2-3; 8 bases are a match to TRBD2. Trimming removed 8 bases from V and 4 bases from J; junction bases left unmatched: 11. Germline CDR1 MNHNY, CDR2 SVGAGI (reference sequence). The CDR3 contains 15 residues. The CDR3 coding sequence is TGTGCCAGCGAAGGTCGAGCGGGAGCCCCAGATACGCAGTATTTT. It encodes CASEGRAGAPDTQYF.

The V call is TRBV6-5, the J call TRBJ1-1, with TRBD1 matching 8 bases. The CDR3 is made up of 13 amino acids. CDR1 is MNHEY, CDR2 SVGAGI, per germline. J gave up 4 bases and V 6 bases, and 4 bases lay outside the gene matches. CDR3 sequence reads: CASSRDRGTEAFF. In DNA, the CDR3 is TGTGCCAGCAGCAGAGACAGGGGCACTGAAGCTTTCTTT.

This clone came up once. This chain joins TRBV9 and TRBJ1-1; a possible D gene is TRBD1 (6 bases). V lost 2 bases to trimming and J lost 7 bases, with 12 bases between them. Looked up from germline, CDR1 is SGDLS and CDR2 is YYNGEE. This CDR3 region has 13 residues. CDR3: CASSVQPGDEAFF. In DNA, the CDR3 is TGTGCCAGCAGCGTCCAACCAGGGGATGAAGCTTTCTTT. The complete variable domain, with remaining parts taken from reference TRBV9 and TRBJ1-1, reads DSGVTQTPKHLITATGQRVTLRCSPRSGDLSVYWYQQSLDQGLQFLIQYYNGEERAKGNILERFSAQQFPDLHSELNLSSLELGDSALYFCASSVQPGDEAFFGQGTRLTVV.

The chain's CDR3 is CAWSPISGTARFISGANVLTF. Here the CDR3 DNA reads TGTGCCTGGAGCCCAATAAGCGGGACCGCCAGATTTATCTCTGGGGCCAACGTCCTGACTTTC. This chain connects TRBV30 to TRBJ2-6; TRBD2 agrees at 7 bases. This CDR3 contains 21 residues. Germline-derived CDR1 and CDR2 are GTSNPN and SVGIG (reference sequence). Trimming at V came to 3 bases and at J to 0 bases, leaving 20 bases not matched to a gene. Full variable domain (missing parts from reference TRBV30 and TRBJ2-6): SQTIHQWPATLVQPVGSPLSLECTVEGTSNPNLYWYRQAAGRGLQLLFYSVGIGQISSEVPQNLSASRPQDRQFILSSKKLLLSDSGFYLCAWSPISGTARFISGANVLTFGAGSRLTVL.

In its sample, this clone was seen once. J is TRBJ2-1 and V is TRBV19, with D perhaps matching TRBD1 (6 bases). This CDR3 is built from 14 residues. Trimming shortened V by 6 bases and J by 0 bases, and 9 bases separated the two germline ends. The germline V gene encodes CDR1 LNHDA and CDR2 SQIVND (reference sequence). This CDR3 reads CASRRGSSYNEQFF. In DNA form, the CDR3 reads TGTGCCAGTAGAAGGGGGAGCTCCTACAATGAGCAGTTCTTC.

The rearrangement joins TRBV28 to TRBJ1-3; TRBD1 might be the D (5 bases). The CDR3 runs 14 residues. From germline, CDR1 is MDHEN and CDR2 SYDVKM. V shed 2 bases and J shed 5 bases, with 10 bases lying between them. The CDR3 here is CASSLQGSRNTIYF. CDR3 sequence (DNA): TGTGCCAGCAGTTTACAGGGTTCTAGAAACACCATATATTTT.

The chain links TRBV10-1 to TRBJ2-2; D perhaps matches TRBD2 (5 bases). V dropped 0 bases and J dropped 4 bases, with 12 bases sitting between them. The CDR3 covers 16 residues. Germline loops: CDR1 WNHNN, CDR2 SYGVQD (reference sequence). CDR3 coding DNA: TGCGCCAGCAGTGAGTCGGTTCAGGCGGGCACCGGGGAGCTGTTTTTT. This encodes CASSESVQAGTGELFF.

The table lists this clone with a count of one. V is TRBV7-9 and J is TRBJ1-2; unclear D gene. This CDR3 has 13 residues. V was shortened by 5 bases and J by 0 bases, with 7 bases between the two germline ends. Germline V gives CDR1 SEHNR, CDR2 FQNEAQ (reference sequence). The CDR3 region is CASSQAPNYGYTF. In nucleotides, the CDR3 is TGTGCCAGCAGCCAAGCTCCTAACTATGGCTACACCTTC. The whole variable domain, remainder taken from reference TRBV7-9 and TRBJ1-2, is DTGVSQNPRHKITKRGQNVTFRCDPISEHNRLYWYRQTLGQGPEFLTYFQNEAQLEKSRLLSDRFSAERPKGSFSTLEIQRTEQGDSAMYLCASSQAPNYGYTFGSGTRLTVV.

This clone has just a few counts. This rearrangement joins TRBV19 to TRBJ2-1; 12 bases agree with TRBD2. CDR3 size: 16 residues. CDR1 LNHDA and CDR2 SQIVND come from the germline V gene (reference sequence). With V trimmed by 2 bases and J by 8 bases, 7 bases remained unmatched. CDR3 amino acids: CASSISAASGRDEQFF. The CDR3 coding sequence is TGTGCCAGTAGTATATCTGCCGCTAGCGGGAGGGATGAGCAGTTCTTC.

CDR3 nucleotide sequence: TGTGCCAGCAGTGAAGGCCTGGGGGTAGCGGGAGCCAAAAACATTCAGTACTTC. Its protein is CASSEGLGVAGAKNIQYF. This chain uses TRBV6-1 with TRBJ2-4; 7 bases align to TRBD2. Germline CDR1 MNHNS, CDR2 SASEGT. There are 18 residues in the CDR3. Trimming removed 1 base from V and 0 bases from J; junction bases left unmatched: 9.

A few counts support this clone. This chain uses TRBV5-6 with TRBJ1-6, with D possibly matching TRBD1 (6 bases). CDR1 and CDR2 (germline): SGHDT, YYEEEE. There are 15 residues in the CDR3. Trimming removed 2 bases at V and 9 bases at J, with 15 bases between. The DNA for the CDR3 is TGTGCCAGCAGCTTCCGACAGGCCTTGGGTTCACCCCTCCACTTT. Translating gives CASSFRQALGSPLHF.

The genes are TRBV19 and TRBJ2-7; perhaps TRBD1 as D (6 bases). CDR1 and CDR2 (germline): LNHDA, SQIVND (reference sequence). The CDR3 runs 14 residues. V was pared by 4 bases and J by 1 base, with 11 bases between. CDR3: CASSRGQQSYEQYF. The CDR3 DNA follows: TGTGCCAGTAGTAGAGGACAGCAGTCCTACGAGCAGTACTTC.

Only one count was recorded for this clone. The sample contains more than one DNA sequence encoding this CDR3. The chain uses TRBV11-3 and TRBJ2-7; D is possibly TRBD1 or TRBD2 (5 bases each). The germline V and J ends were trimmed by 4 bases and 0 bases, with 7 bases remaining between them. The CDR3 spans 13 residues. Germline V gene lookup returns CDR1 SGHNT and CDR2 YENEEA. The CDR3 nucleotides read TGTGCCAGCAGCTCCGGGACCTCCTACGAGCAGTACTTC. It is translated as CASSSGTSYEQYF.

For the CDR3, the DNA is TGTGCCACCAGCAGAGATCCGCTAGCGGGAGTTGAGCAGTACTTC. The encoded protein is CATSRDPLAGVEQYF. The rearrangement uses TRBV15 and TRBJ2-7; 10 positions agree with TRBD2. The germline V gene has CDR1 LNHNV and CDR2 YYDKDF (reference sequence). This CDR3 region has 15 residues. Trimming at V came to 0 bases and at J to 7 bases, leaving 6 bases not matched to a gene.

The chain employs TRBV11-2 and TRBJ1-2; D gene unclear. V was shortened by 4 bases and J by 4 bases, with 16 bases between the two germline ends. This CDR3 has 15 residues. CDR1 is SGHAT, CDR2 FQNNGV, per germline. The CDR3 sequence is CASSSLSGAGYGYTF. CDR3 nucleotides: TGTGCCAGCAGCTCCTTGTCCGGCGCGGGCTATGGCTACACCTTC.

The chain carries TRBV29-1 and TRBJ1-3; maybe TRBD1 (6 bases). From germline, CDR1 is SQVTM and CDR2 ANQGSEA. V lost 0 bases and J lost 3, with 15 bases in between. This CDR3 is 16 amino acids long. CDR3 region: CSVEERGGGFGNTIYF. Here the CDR3 DNA reads TGCAGCGTTGAAGAGAGGGGGGGCGGATTTGGAAACACCATATATTTT.

The gene calls are TRBV28 and TRBJ1-1, with D possibly matching TRBD1 (6 bases). Germline V gives CDR1 MDHEN, CDR2 SYDVKM. The CDR3 runs to 16 residues. Trimming stripped 4 bases from V and 3 bases from J, with 18 bases between. The CDR3 spells CASSSHATGSYTEAFF. CDR3 bases: TGTGCCAGCAGTTCCCACGCCACAGGGAGTTACACTGAAGCTTTCTTT. Together with reference TRBV28 and TRBJ1-1, the CDR3 gives the full variable domain: DVKVTQSSRYLVKRTGEKVFLECVQDMDHENMFWYRQDPGLGLRLIYFSYDVKMKEKGDIPEGYSVSREKKERFSLILESASTNQTSMYLCASSSHATGSYTEAFFGQGTRLTVV.

The chain carries TRBV5-1 and TRBJ2-7; D not resolved. V shed 3 bases and J shed 1 base, with 17 bases lying between them. Germline CDR1 reads SGHRS; CDR2 reads YFSETQ. This CDR3 region has 16 residues. CDR3 DNA sequence: TGCGCCAGCAGCTCCTCCCTACAGACGGTATCCTACGAGCAGTACTTC. Translation gives CASSSSLQTVSYEQYF.

This clone was recorded a few times. The chain joins TRBV11-3 to TRBJ1-1; a weak D match, TRBD1 (5 bases). The length of the CDR3 is 14 residues. Germline loops: CDR1 SGHNT, CDR2 YENEEA. V gave up 0 bases and J gave up 3 bases, with 8 bases separating them. DNA of the CDR3: TGTGCCAGCAGCTTAGAAGGGACGGACACTGAAGCTTTCTTT. Translation gives CASSLEGTDTEAFF.

The rearrangement joins TRBV9 to TRBJ2-1, with TRBD1 as a possible D gene (5 bases). The CDR3 covers 14 residues. From germline, CDR1 is SGDLS and CDR2 YYNGEE. V was cut by 0 bases and J by 7 bases, with 11 bases left in between. The CDR3 region is CASSVVDGANEQFF. CDR3 bases: TGTGCCAGCAGCGTAGTAGATGGGGCGAATGAGCAGTTCTTC. Drawing the rest from reference TRBV9 and TRBJ2-1, the complete variable domain is DSGVTQTPKHLITATGQRVTLRCSPRSGDLSVYWYQQSLDQGLQFLIQYYNGEERAKGNILERFSAQQFPDLHSELNLSSLELGDSALYFCASSVVDGANEQFFGPGTRLTVL.

The CDR3 region has the DNA TGTGCCAGCAGCCGAGAATCAGCCGGGGGGGAGACCCAGTACTTC. Translated, it gives CASSRESAGGETQYF. J is TRBJ2-5 and V is TRBV7-6; 7 nucleotides line up with TRBD2. The V and J ends lost 5 bases and 5 bases, in that order; junction bases with no gene match: 11. This CDR3 has 15 residues. CDR1 is SGHVS, CDR2 FNYEAQ, per germline. Combining the CDR3 with reference TRBV7-6 and TRBJ2-5 gives the whole variable domain GAGVSQSPRYKVTKRGQDVALRCDPISGHVSLYWYRQALGQGPEFLTYFNYEAQQDKSGLPNDRFSAERPEGSISTLTIQRTEQRDSAMYRCASSRESAGGETQYFGPGTRLLVL.

The rearrangement uses TRBV7-3 and TRBJ2-2, with 7 bases that match TRBD2. CDR1 SGHTA and CDR2 FQGTGA come from the germline V gene. CDR3 length: 15 residues. The junction had 12 bases not matched to a gene; V was cut back by 8 bases and J by 6 bases. The CDR3 sequence is CASRRREGLAGELFF. Here the CDR3 DNA reads TGTGCCAGCCGGCGCAGGGAGGGTTTGGCCGGGGAGCTGTTTTTT.